Sequencing of this TCR beta chain was carried out in a study of blood T cell repertoires in COVID-19. The CDR3 consists of 15 residues. CDR1 and CDR2 (germline): WSHSY, SAAADI. V lost 2 bases, J lost 2 bases, and 10 bases lay in between. Source study methods: How many nucleated cells were present was estimated from reference gene primer amplification. Clones were sequenced by immunoSEQ multiplex PCR, and TCRdb holds only the in-frame ones, with some missing. The V and J calls and the clone size are those of that table, but D and trimming were determined from the DNA. The data show 260,000 or so clones, with around 90% seen just once and about 9.8% held by the top ten.

Specimen: peripheral blood. The clonotype originates from a man younger than 35 with active or convalescent COVID-19. The rearrangement joins TRBV10-2 to TRBJ2-1; D gene ambiguous. The CDR3 DNA reads TGCGCCAGCAGTGAGGGTAGCAGCCCCTACAATGAGCAGTTCTTC. It yields the protein CASSEGSSPYNEQFF.